This paragraph covers one T cell receptor beta chain sequence. As yet, its antigen is unknown. Extracted RNA was reverse transcribed, and the resulting cDNA served as sequencing template. The repertoire was sequenced with immunoSEQ multiplex PCR; TCRdb's copy has only in-frame clones and lacks some. Here the sample spans 98,000 or so clones, around 59% being singletons. This entry is derived from a study of CD8+ T cells in alopecia areata. Study conclusions and caveats: Whereas mice showed it more clearly, TCR sharing across patients was murkier, possibly because of HLA.

The researchers isolated CD4+ and CD8+ T cells from PBMCs by sorting. Sequenced material: CD8+ T cells sorted from blood. The TCR comes from a human donor in good health.

CDR3 sequence (DNA): TGCAGCGTTGGGGACAGGGGGCCAATAGTAAACACCATATATTTT. It is translated as CSVGDRGPIVNTIYF. J is TRBJ1-3 and V is TRBV29-1; 12 bases are shared with TRBD1. Germline V lookup: CDR1 SQVTM, CDR2 ANQGSEA. CDR3 length equals 15 residues. The V and J ends lost 4 bases and 6 bases, in that order; junction bases with no gene match: 7.